In this sample, the clone carrying this T cell receptor (beta chain) turned up a few times. The CDR3 runs 14 residues. Deletions cut 4 bases from V and 2 bases from J, with 14 bases between. Looked up from germline, CDR1 is DFQATT and CDR2 is SNEGSKA (reference sequence). These data come from a study of T-cell memory formation after mild COVID-19. Constant-segment primers served in 5'RACE that generated TCR alpha and TCR beta cDNA libraries bearing sample barcodes and UMIs. TCRdb re-analysed the 5' RACE reads in MiXCR, keeping a single row per CDR3 protein. The table lists roughly 510,000 distinct CDR3 sequences, approximately 15% of them singletons, with 8.1% in the top ten.

This receptor was obtained from an adult woman who had mild COVID-19 (a few samples of this study predate the infection). Cell type and time point are not known. Sequenced sample: PBMCs or a T cell subset sorted from them (not recorded which). The J gene is TRBJ2-5, the V gene TRBV20-1, with D perhaps assigned TRBD1 or TRBD2 (6 bases each). The CDR3 DNA is TGCAGTGCTAACTCGGGGGCCTCACAAGAGACCCAGTACTTC. Its translation: CSANSGASQETQYF.